The TCR beta chain described here comes from a study of OX40 agonist ivuxolimab in advanced cancers. Blood sampling took place at baseline, cycle 4 day 1, and cycle 7 day 1. The protocol was immunoSEQ multiplex PCR, while the TCRdb copy is restricted to in-frame clones and leaves out a portion. The sample shows roughly 80,000 clones, around 85% of them seen only once. Germline loops: CDR1 MNHEY, CDR2 SVGAGI. V was shortened by 10 bases and J by 2 bases, with 16 bases between the two germline ends. CDR3 length: 14 residues. The sequencing here drew on CD4+ or CD8+ T cells sorted from blood, taken in a trial of the OX40 agonist ivuxolimab. This chain joins TRBV6-5 and TRBJ2-3; TRBD2 is a possible D gene (7 bases). This TCR derives from an adult with an advanced solid tumor such as melanoma, head and neck, liver or kidney cancer. In DNA form, the CDR3 reads TGTGCCACCCGGAGCGGGACACCCACAGATACGCAGTATTTT. Its translation: CATRSGTPTDTQYF.